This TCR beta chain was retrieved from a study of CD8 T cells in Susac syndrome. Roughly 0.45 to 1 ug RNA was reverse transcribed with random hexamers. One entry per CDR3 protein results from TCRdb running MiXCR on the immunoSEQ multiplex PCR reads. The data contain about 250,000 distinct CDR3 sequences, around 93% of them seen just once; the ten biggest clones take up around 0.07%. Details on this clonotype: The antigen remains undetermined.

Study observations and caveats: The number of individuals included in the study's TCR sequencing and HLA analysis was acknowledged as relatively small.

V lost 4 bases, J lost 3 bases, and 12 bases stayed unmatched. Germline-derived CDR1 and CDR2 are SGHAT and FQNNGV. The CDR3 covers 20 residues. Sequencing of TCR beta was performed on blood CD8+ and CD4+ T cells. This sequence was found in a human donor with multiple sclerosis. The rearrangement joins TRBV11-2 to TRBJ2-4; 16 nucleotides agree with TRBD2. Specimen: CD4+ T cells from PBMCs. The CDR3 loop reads CASSYAGLAGGKRGKNIQYF. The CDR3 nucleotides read TGTGCCAGCAGCTACGCGGGACTAGCGGGAGGGAAAAGGGGCAAAAACATTCAGTACTTC.